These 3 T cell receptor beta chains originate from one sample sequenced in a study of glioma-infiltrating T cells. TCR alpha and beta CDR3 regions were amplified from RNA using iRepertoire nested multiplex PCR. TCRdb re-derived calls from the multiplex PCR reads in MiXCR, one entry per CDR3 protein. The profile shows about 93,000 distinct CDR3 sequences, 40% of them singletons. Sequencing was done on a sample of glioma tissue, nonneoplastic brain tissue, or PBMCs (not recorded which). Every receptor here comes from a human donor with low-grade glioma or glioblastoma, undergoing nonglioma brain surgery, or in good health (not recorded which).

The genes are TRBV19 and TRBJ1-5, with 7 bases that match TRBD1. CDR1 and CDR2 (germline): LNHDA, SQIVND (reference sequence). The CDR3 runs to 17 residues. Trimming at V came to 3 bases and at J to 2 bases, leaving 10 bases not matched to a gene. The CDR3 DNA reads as TGTGCCAGTAGTATCCTGGGGACAGTCACGGGCAATCAGCCCCAGCATTTT. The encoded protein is CASSILGTVTGNQPQHF.

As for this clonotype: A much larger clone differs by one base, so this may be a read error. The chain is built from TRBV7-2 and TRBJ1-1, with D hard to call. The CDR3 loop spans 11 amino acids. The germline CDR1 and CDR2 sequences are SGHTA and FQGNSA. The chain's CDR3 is CANSPGGRAFF. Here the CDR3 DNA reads TGTGCCAACAGCCCCGGAGGTCGCGCTTTCTTT.

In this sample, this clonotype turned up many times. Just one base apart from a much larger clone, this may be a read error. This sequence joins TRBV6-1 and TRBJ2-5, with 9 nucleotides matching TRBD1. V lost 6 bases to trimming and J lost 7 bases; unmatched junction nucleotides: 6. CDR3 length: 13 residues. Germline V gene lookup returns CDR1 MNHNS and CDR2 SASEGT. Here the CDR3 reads CASRTGGRGTQYF. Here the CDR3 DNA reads TGTGCCAGCAGGACAGGGGGGAGAGGGACCCAGTACTTC.